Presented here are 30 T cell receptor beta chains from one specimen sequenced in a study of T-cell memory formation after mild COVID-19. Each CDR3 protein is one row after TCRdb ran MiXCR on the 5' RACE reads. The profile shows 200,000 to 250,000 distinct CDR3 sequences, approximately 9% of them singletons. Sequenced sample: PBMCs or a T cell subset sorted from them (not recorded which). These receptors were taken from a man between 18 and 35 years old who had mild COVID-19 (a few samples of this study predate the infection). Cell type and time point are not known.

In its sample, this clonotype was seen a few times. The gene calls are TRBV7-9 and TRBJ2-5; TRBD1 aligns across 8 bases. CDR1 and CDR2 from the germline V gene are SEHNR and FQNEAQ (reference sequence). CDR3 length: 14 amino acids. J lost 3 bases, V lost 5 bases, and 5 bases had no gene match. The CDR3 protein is CASSQRTGKETQYF. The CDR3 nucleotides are TGTGCCAGCAGCCAAAGGACAGGGAAAGAGACCCAGTACTTC.

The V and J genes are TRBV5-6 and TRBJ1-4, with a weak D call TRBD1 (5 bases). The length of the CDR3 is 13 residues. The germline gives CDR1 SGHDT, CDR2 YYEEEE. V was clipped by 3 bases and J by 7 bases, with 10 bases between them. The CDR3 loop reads CASSYQGGEKLFF. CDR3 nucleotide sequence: TGTGCCAGCAGCTACCAGGGAGGTGAAAAACTGTTTTTT.

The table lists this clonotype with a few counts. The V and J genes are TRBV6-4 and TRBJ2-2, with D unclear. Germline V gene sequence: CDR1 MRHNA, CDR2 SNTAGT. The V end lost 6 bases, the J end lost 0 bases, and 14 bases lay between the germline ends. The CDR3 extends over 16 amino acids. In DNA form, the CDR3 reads TGTGCCAGCAGCGCAAGGTCACCCGCGAACACCGGGGAGCTGTTTTTT. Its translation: CASSARSPANTGELFF.

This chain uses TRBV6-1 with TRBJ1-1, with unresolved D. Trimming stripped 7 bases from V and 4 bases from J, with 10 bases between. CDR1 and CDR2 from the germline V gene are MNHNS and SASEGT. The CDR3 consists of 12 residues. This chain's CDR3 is CASTWSGTEAFF. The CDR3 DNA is TGTGCCAGCACGTGGTCGGGCACTGAAGCTTTCTTT.

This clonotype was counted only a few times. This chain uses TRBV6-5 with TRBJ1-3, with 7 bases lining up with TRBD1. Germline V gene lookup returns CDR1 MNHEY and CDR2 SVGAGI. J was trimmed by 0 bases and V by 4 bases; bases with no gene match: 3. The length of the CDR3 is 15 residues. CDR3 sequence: CASSWDRLSGNTIYF. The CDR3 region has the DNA TGTGCCAGCAGTTGGGACAGACTCTCTGGAAACACCATATATTTT.

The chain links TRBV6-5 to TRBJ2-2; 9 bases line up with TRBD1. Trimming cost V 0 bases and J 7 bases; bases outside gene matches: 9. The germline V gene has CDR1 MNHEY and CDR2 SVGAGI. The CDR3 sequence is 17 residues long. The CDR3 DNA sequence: TGTGCCAGCAGTTACTCGTTAGGGACAGGGTTGATCGGGGAGCTGTTTTTT. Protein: CASSYSLGTGLIGELFF.

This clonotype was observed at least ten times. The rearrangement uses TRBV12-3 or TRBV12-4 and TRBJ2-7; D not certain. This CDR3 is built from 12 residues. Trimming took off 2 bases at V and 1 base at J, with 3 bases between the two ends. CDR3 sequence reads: CASSLQSYEQYF. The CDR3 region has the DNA TGTGCCAGCAGTTTACAGTCCTACGAGCAGTACTTC.

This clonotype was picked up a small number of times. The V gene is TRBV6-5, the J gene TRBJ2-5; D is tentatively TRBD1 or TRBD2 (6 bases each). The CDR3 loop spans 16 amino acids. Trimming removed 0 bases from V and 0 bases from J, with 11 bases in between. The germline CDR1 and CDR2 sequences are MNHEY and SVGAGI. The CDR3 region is CASSYSPGANQETQYF. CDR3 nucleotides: TGTGCCAGCAGTTACTCGCCGGGGGCGAACCAAGAGACCCAGTACTTC.

CDR3 in DNA: TGTGCCACCAGCGACAGGGGGGATCAGCCCCAGCATTTT. Its translation: CATSDRGDQPQHF. The chain carries TRBV24-1 and TRBJ1-5, with 9 bases matching TRBD1. The CDR3 sequence is 13 residues long. Germline V lookup: CDR1 KGHDR, CDR2 SFDVKD. Unmatched junction bases numbered 2, after V lost 7 bases and J lost 5 bases.

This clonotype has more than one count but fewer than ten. The chain's CDR3 is CSANAPDDGGETQYF. CDR3 DNA sequence: TGCAGTGCTAATGCCCCCGATGATGGGGGGGAGACCCAGTACTTC. V and J are TRBV20-1 and TRBJ2-5; D perhaps matches TRBD2 (6 bases). This CDR3 comprises 15 residues. Trimming removed 4 bases at V and 5 bases at J, with 20 bases between. The germline V gene encodes CDR1 DFQATT and CDR2 SNEGSKA (reference sequence).

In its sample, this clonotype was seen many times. The CDR3 loop reads CSARSQLNSYEQYF. DNA of the CDR3: TGCAGTGCTAGAAGTCAGCTTAATTCCTACGAGCAGTACTTC. This chain connects TRBV20-1 to TRBJ2-7; D ambiguous. V lost 2 bases and J lost 1, with 12 bases in between. The germline V gene has CDR1 DFQATT and CDR2 SNEGSKA (reference sequence). The CDR3 consists of 14 residues.

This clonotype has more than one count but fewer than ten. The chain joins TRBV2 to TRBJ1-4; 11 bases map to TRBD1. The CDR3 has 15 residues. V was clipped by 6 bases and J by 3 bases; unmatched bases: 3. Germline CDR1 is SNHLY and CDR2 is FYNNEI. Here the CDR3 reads CASRDRGRANEKLFF. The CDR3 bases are TGTGCCAGCAGGGACAGGGGGCGAGCTAATGAAAAACTGTTTTTT.

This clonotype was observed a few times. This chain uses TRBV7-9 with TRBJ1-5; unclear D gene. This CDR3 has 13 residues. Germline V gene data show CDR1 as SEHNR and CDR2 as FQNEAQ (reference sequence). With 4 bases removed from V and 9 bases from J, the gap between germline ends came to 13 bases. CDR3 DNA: TGTGCCAGCAGCTCCGGCGGAGGAACGCCCCAGCATTTT. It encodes CASSSGGGTPQHF.

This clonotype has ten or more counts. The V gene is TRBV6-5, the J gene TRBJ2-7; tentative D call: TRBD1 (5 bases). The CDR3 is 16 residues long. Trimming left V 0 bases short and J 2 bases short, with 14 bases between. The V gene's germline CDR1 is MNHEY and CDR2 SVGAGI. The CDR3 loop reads CASSYSTLDTTYEQYF. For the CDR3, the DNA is TGTGCCAGCAGTTACTCGACTCTGGACACTACCTACGAGCAGTACTTC.

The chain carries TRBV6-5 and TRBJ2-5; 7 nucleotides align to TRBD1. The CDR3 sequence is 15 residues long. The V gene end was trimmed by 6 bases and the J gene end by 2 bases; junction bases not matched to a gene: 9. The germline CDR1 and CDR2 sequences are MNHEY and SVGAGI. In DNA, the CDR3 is TGTGCCAGCAGGCAAACAGGGGCACCTCAAGAGACCCAGTACTTC. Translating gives CASRQTGAPQETQYF.

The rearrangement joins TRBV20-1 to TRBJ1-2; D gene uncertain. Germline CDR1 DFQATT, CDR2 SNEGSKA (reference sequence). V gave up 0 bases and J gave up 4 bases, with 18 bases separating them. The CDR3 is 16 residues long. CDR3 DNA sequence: TGCAGTGCTAGAGACTTAGGGAATCTGGGGTTCTATGGCTACACCTTC. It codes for CSARDLGNLGFYGYTF.

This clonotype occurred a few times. CDR3 nucleotide sequence: TGCAGTGGCCGTCCAAACATGCAAGAGACCCAGTACTTC. This gives the protein CSGRPNMQETQYF. The J gene is TRBJ2-5, the V gene TRBV20-1; no clear D gene. The ends were cut back, 7 bases at V and 2 bases at J, with 14 bases in the middle. The V gene's germline CDR1 is DFQATT and CDR2 SNEGSKA (reference sequence). The CDR3 spans 13 residues.

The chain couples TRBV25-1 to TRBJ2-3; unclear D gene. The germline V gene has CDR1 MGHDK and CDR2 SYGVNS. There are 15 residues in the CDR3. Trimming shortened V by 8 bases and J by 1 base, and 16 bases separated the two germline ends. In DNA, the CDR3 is TGTGCCAGCGGCGCCGCGCGGATAGGCACAGATACGCAGTATTTT. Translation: CASGAARIGTDTQYF.

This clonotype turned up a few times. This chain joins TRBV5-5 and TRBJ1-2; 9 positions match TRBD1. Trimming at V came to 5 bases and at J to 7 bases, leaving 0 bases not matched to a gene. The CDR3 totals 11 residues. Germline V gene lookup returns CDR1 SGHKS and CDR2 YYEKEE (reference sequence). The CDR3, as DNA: TGTGCCAGCAGGGACAGGGGTGGCTACACCTTC. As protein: CASRDRGGYTF.

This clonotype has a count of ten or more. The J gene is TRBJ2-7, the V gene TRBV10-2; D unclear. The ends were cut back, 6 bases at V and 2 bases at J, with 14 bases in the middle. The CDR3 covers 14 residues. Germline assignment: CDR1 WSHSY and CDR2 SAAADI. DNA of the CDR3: TGCGCCAGCAGCCCTTTTGACTGGACCTACGAGCAGTACGTC. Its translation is CASSPFDWTYEQYV.

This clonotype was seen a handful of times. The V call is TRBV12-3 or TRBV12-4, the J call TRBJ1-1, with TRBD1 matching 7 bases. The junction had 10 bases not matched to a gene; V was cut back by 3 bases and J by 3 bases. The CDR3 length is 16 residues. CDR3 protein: CASSFLAQGVYTEAFF. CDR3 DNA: TGTGCCAGCAGTTTTTTGGCTCAGGGGGTGTACACTGAAGCTTTCTTT.

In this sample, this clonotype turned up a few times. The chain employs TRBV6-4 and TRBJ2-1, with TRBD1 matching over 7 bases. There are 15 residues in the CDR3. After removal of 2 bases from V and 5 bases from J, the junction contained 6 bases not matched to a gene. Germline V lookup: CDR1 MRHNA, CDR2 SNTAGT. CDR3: CASSDRYRGHNEQFF. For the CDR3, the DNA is TGTGCCAGCAGTGACAGGTACAGGGGTCACAATGAGCAGTTCTTC.

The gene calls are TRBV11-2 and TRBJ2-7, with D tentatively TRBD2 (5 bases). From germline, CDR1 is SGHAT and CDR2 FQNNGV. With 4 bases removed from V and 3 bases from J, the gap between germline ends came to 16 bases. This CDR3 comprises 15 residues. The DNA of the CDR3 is TGTGCCAGCAGCTCAACCAGAGGGAAGGGCTACGAGCAGTACTTC. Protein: CASSSTRGKGYEQYF.

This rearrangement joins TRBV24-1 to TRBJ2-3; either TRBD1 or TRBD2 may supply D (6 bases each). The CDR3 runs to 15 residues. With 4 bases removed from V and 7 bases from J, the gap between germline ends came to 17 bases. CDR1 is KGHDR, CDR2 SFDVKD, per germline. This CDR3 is CATSEPTTGGHTQYF. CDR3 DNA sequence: TGTGCCACCAGTGAGCCGACGACAGGAGGGCATACGCAGTATTTT.

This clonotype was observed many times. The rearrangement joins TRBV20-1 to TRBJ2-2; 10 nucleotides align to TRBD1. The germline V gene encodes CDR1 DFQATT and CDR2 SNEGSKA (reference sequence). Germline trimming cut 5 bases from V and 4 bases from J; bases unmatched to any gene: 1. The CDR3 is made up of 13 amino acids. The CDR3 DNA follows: TGCAGTGCTTGGGACAGGGGCACCGGGGAGCTGTTTTTT. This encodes CSAWDRGTGELFF.

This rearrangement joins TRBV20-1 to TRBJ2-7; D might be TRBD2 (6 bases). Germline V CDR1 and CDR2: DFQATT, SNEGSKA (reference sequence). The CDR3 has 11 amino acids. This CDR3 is CSQRRGYEQYF. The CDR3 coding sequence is TGCAGCCAGCGACGGGGGTACGAGCAGTACTTC.

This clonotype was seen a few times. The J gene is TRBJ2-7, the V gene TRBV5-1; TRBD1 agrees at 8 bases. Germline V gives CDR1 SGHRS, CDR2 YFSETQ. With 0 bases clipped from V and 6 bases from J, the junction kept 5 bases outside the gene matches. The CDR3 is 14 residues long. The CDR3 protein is CASSLGQGASEQYF. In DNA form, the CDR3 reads TGCGCCAGCAGCTTGGGGCAGGGGGCTAGCGAGCAGTACTTC.

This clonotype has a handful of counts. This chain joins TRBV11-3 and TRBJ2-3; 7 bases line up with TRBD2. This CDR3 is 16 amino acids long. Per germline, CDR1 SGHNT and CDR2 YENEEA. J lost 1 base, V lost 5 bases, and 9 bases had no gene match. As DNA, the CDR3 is TGTGCCAGCAGCCCCGGCGGGGGTCACCGCACAGATACGCAGTATTTT. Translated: CASSPGGGHRTDTQYF.

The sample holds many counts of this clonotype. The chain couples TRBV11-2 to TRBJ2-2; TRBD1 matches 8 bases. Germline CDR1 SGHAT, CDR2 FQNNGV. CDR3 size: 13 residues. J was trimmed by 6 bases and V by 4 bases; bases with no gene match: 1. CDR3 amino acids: CASSSQGAGELFF. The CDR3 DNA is TGTGCCAGCAGCTCACAGGGGGCCGGGGAGCTGTTTTTT.

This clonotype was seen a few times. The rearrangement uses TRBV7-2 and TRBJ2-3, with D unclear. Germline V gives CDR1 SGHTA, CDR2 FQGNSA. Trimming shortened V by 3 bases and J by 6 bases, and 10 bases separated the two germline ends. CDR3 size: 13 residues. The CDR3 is CASSFGMMDTQYF. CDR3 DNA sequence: TGTGCCAGCAGCTTTGGTATGATGGATACGCAGTATTTT.